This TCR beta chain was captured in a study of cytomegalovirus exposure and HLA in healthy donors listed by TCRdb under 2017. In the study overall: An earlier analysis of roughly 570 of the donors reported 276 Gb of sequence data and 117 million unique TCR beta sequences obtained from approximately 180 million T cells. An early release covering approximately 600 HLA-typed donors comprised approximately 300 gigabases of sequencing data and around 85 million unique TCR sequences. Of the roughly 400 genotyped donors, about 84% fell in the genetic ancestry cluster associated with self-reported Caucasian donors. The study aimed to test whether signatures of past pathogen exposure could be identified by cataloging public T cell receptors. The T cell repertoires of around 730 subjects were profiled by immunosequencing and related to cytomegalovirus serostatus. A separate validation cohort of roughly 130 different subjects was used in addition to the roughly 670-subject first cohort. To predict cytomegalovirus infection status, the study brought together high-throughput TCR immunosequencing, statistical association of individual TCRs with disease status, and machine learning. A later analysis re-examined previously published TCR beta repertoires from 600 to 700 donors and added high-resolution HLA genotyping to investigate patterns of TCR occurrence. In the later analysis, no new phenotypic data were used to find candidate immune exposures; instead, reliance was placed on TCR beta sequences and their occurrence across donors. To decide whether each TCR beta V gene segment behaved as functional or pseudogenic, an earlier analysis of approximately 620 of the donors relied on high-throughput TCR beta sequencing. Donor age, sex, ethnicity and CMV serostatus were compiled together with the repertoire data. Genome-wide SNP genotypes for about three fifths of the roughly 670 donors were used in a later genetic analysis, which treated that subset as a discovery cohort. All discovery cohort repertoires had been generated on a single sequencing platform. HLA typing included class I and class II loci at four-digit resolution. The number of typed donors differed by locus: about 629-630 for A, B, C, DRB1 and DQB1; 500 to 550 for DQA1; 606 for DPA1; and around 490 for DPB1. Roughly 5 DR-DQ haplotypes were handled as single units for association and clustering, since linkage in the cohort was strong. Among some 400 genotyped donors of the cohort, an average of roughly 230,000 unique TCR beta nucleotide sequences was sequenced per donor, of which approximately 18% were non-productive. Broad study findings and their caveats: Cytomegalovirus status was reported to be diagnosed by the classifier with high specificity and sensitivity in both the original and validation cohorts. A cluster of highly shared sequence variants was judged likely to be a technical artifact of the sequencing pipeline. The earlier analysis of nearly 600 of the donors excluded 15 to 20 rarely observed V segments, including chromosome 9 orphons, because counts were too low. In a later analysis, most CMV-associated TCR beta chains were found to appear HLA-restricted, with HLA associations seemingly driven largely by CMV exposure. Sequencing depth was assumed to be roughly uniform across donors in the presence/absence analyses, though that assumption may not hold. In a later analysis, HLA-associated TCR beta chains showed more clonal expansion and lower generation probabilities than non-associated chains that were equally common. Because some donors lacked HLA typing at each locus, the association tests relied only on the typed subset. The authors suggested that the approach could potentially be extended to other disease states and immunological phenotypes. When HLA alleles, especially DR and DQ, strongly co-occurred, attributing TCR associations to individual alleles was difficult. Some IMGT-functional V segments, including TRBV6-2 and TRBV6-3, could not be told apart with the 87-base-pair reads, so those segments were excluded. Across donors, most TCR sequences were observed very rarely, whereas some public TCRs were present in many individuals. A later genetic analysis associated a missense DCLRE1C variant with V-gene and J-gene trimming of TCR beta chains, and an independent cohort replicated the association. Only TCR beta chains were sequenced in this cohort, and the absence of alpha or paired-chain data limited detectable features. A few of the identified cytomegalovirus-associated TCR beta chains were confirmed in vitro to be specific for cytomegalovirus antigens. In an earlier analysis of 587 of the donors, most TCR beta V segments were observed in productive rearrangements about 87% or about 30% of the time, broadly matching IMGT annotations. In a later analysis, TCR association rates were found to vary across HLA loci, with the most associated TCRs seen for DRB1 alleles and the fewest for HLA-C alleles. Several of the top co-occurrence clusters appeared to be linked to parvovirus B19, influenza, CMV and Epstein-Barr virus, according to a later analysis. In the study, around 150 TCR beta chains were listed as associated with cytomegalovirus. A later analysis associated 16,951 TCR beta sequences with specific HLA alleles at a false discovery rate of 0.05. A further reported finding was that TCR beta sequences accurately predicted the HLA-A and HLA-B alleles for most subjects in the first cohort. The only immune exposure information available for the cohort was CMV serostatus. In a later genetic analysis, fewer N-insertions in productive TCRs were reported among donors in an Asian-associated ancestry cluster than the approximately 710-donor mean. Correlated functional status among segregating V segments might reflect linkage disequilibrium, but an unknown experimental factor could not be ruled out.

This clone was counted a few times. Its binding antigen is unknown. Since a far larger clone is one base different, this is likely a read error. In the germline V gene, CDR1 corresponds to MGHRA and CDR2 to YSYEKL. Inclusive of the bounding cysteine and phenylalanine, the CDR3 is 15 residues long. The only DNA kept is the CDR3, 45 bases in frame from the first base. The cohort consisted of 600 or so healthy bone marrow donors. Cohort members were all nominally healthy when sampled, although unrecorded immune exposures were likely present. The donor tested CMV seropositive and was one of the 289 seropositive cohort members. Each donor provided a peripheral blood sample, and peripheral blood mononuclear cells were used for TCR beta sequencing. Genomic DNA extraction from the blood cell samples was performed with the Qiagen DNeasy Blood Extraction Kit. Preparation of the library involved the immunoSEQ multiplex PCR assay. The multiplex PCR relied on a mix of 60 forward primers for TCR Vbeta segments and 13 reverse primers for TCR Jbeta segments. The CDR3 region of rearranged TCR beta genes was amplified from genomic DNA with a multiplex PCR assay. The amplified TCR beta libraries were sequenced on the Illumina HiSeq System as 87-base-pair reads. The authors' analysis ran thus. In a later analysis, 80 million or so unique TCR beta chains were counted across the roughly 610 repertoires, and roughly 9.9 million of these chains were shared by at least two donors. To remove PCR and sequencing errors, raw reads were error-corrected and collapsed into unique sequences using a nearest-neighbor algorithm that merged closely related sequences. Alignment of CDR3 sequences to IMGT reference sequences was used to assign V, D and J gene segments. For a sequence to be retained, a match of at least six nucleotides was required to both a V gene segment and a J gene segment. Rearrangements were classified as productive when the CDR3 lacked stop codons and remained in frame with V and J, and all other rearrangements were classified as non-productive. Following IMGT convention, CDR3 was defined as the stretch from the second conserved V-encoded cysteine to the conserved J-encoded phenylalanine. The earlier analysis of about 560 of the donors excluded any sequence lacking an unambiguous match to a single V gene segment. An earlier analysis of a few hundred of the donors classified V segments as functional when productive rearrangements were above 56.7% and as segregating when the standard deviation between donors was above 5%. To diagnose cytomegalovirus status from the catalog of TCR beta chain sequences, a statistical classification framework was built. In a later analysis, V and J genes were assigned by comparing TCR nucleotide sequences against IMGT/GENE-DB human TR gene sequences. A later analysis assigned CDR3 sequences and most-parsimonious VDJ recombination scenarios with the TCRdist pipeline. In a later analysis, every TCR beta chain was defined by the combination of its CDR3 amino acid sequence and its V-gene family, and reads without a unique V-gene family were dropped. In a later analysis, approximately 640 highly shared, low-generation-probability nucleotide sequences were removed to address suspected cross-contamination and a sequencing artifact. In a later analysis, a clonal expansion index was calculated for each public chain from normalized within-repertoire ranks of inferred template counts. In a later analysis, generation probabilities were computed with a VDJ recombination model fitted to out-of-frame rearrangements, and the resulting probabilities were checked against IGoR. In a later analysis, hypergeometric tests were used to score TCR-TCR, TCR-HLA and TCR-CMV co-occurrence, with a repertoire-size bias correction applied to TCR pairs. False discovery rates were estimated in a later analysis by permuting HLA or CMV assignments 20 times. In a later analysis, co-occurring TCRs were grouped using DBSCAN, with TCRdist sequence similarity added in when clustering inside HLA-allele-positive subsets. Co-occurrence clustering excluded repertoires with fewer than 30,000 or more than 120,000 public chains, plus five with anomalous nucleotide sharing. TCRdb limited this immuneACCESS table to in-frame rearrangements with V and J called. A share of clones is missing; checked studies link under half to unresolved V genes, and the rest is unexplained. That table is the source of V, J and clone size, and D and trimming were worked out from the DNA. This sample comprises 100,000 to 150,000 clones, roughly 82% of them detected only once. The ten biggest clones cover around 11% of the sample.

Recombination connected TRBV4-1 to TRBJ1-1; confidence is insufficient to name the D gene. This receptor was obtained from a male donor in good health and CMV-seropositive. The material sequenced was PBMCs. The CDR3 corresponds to CSSRLDGRSVVEAFF. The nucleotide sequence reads TGCTCCAGCAGACTCGATGGGAGGTCCGTCGTTGAAGCTTTCTTT.